This entry concerns a single TCR beta chain. The data belong to a study of response to subunit inactivated influenza vaccine. TCRdb analysed the RT-PCR reads with MiXCR anew, one entry per CDR3 protein. The sample has around 540,000 distinct CDR3 sequences, 12% seen once; the top ten hold about 9.4%. The CDR3 consists of 16 residues. Germline V gene sequence: CDR1 KGHDR, CDR2 SFDVKD. The V segment lost 4 bases and the J segment 7 bases; nucleotides outside the gene matches: 6. The sequences come from PBMCs from blood, collected on the day of vaccination. The origin of this receptor is a man over 45 who received an inactivated influenza vaccine. The chain has TRBV24-1 and TRBJ2-1; 13 bases agree with TRBD2. The DNA for the CDR3 is TGTGCCACCAGTGAATCGGGACTAGCGGGAATTAATGAGCAGTTCTTC. Translated: CATSESGLAGINEQFF.